The 20 T cell receptor beta chains below come from one sample, sequenced in a study of blood T cell repertoires in COVID-19. Clones were sequenced by immunoSEQ multiplex PCR, and TCRdb holds only the in-frame ones, with some missing. The table shows over 150,000 clones, with roughly 89% occurring only once. The material sequenced was peripheral blood. The receptors come from a man aged 50 to 60 with acute or convalescent COVID-19.

The V call is TRBV15, the J call TRBJ2-1, with D tentatively TRBD1 (6 bases). From germline, CDR1 is LNHNV and CDR2 YYDKDF (reference sequence). There are 15 residues in the CDR3. The V end lost 3 bases, the J end lost 6 bases, and 15 bases lay between the germline ends. Here the CDR3 DNA reads TGTGCCACCAGCAGCAGCAGTACAGGGAGCAATGAGCAGTTCTTC. The encoded protein is CATSSSSTGSNEQFF. The full variable domain, rest sourced from reference TRBV15 and TRBJ2-1, is DAMVIQNPRYQVTQFGKPVTLSCSQTLNHNVMYWYQQKSSQAPKLLFHYYDKDFNNEADTPDNFQSRRPNTSFCFLDIRSPGLGDTAMYLCATSSSSTGSNEQFFGPGTRLTVL.

CDR3 amino acids: CATSGETVYNEQFF. In nucleotides, the CDR3 is TGTGCCACCAGTGGCGAGACAGTTTACAATGAGCAGTTCTTC. The rearrangement joins TRBV24-1 to TRBJ2-1, with TRBD1 as a possible D gene (5 bases). Germline CDR1 reads KGHDR; CDR2 reads SFDVKD. Trimming shortened V by 5 bases and J by 4 bases, and 11 bases separated the two germline ends. This CDR3 has 14 amino acids.

The chain uses TRBV24-1 and TRBJ2-2; 7 nucleotides line up with TRBD2. The CDR3 is 15 amino acids. Germline V gives CDR1 KGHDR, CDR2 SFDVKD. V was pared by 4 bases and J by 7 bases, with 8 bases of the junction left unmatched. CDR3 DNA sequence: TGTGCCACCAGTGACCCCCTCGGGAGGAGCGGGGAGCTGTTTTTT. As protein: CATSDPLGRSGELFF.

Concerning this clone: At the DNA level, this CDR3 is encoded by other sequences in the same sample as well. This chain connects TRBV18 to TRBJ2-2; 7 bases fit TRBD1. CDR1 is KGHSH and CDR2 is LQKENI in the germline V gene. V was clipped by 2 bases and J by 5 bases; unmatched bases: 5. This CDR3 contains 15 residues. The CDR3 nucleotides are TGTGCCAGCTCACCAGGACAGGTGGGGACCGGGGAGCTGTTTTTT. It translates to CASSPGQVGTGELFF.

Written as DNA, the CDR3 is TGTGCCAGCAGTGCTGGGACTAGCTCCTACAATGAGCAGTTCTTC. Translation: CASSAGTSSYNEQFF. The rearrangement joins TRBV27 to TRBJ2-1, with TRBD2 identical over 8 bases. Germline CDR1 and CDR2: MNHEY and SMNVEV (reference sequence). The CDR3 covers 15 residues. After removal of 5 bases from V and 0 bases from J, the junction contained 3 bases not matched to a gene.

The chain links TRBV10-3 to TRBJ1-5; possible D gene TRBD1, 5 bases. Germline-derived CDR1 and CDR2 are ENHRY and SYGVKD. V was clipped by 5 bases and J by 2 bases, with 16 bases between them. This CDR3 is built from 16 residues. CDR3 protein: CAISSKDTGGNQPQHF. The DNA of the CDR3 is TGTGCCATCAGTTCTAAGGACACAGGTGGCAATCAGCCCCAGCATTTT.

The rearrangement links TRBV7-2 to TRBJ2-4; a weak D match, TRBD2 (5 bases). The CDR3 spans 16 residues. The V end lost 4 bases, the J end lost 1 base, and 14 bases lay between the germline ends. Germline V gene lookup returns CDR1 SGHTA and CDR2 FQGNSA. CDR3 DNA sequence: TGTGCCAGCAGCTCGGGGTATCAGCAGGCCAAAAACATTCAGTACTTC. This sequence encodes CASSSGYQQAKNIQYF.

This chain uses TRBV10-3 with TRBJ1-3; D is undetermined. Trimming stripped 6 bases from V and 0 bases from J, with 12 bases between. Germline-derived CDR1 and CDR2 are ENHRY and SYGVKD. The CDR3 contains 15 residues. This CDR3 is CAIRPTQNSGNTIYF. In DNA, the CDR3 is TGTGCCATCAGACCTACACAGAACTCTGGAAACACCATATATTTT.

The rearrangement uses TRBV2 and TRBJ2-2; D uncertain. Germline CDR1 SNHLY, CDR2 FYNNEI. This CDR3 region has 15 residues. The V gene lost 6 bases and the J gene lost 0 bases, with 11 bases spanning the gap. The CDR3 protein is CASSISSPNTGELFF. The CDR3 coding sequence is TGTGCCAGCAGCATCAGTAGCCCGAACACCGGGGAGCTGTTTTTT.

The chain links TRBV6-1 to TRBJ1-5; D gene uncertain. The V gene lost 0 bases and the J gene lost 2 bases, with 11 bases spanning the gap. This CDR3 has 16 amino acids. Germline-derived CDR1 and CDR2 are MNHNS and SASEGT. The CDR3 DNA is TGTGCCAGCAGTGAAGCGCCGGGAACAGGCAATCAGCCCCAGCATTTT. Translation: CASSEAPGTGNQPQHF.

The V gene is TRBV6-6, the J gene TRBJ2-7, with TRBD2 identical over 12 bases. The CDR3 loop spans 14 amino acids. The V and J ends lost 6 bases and 5 bases, in that order; junction bases with no gene match: 5. Germline CDR1 and CDR2: MNHNY and SVGAGI (reference sequence). This chain's CDR3 is CASRTSGSLNEQYF. CDR3 coding DNA: TGTGCCAGCAGGACTAGCGGGAGTCTGAACGAGCAGTACTTC.

The chain links TRBV7-3 to TRBJ1-1; TRBD1 matches 7 bases. V dropped 4 bases and J dropped 11; count of bases not matched to a gene: 7. Germline CDR1 is SGHTA and CDR2 is FQGTGA. The CDR3 length is 12 residues. The CDR3 loop is CASSSDRDGAFF. The CDR3, as DNA: TGTGCCAGCAGCTCCGACAGGGATGGCGCTTTCTTT.

A few counts support this clone. This chain connects TRBV25-1 to TRBJ1-2; D gene ambiguous. The CDR3 contains 12 residues. Deletions cut 10 bases from V and 4 bases from J, with 13 bases between. Per the germline V gene, CDR1 is MGHDK and CDR2 is SYGVNS. The CDR3 region is CATMWGVYGYTF. CDR3 DNA: TGTGCCACCATGTGGGGAGTCTATGGCTACACCTTC.

The chain recombines TRBV10-3 with TRBJ2-2; 9 bases match TRBD1. Trimming at V came to 3 bases and at J to 2 bases, leaving 7 bases not matched to a gene. CDR1 ENHRY and CDR2 SYGVKD come from the germline V gene. The CDR3 contains 17 residues. In DNA, the CDR3 is TGTGCCATCAGTGACATCCCGGGACAGGGCAACACCGGGGAGCTGTTTTTT. Amino acids: CAISDIPGQGNTGELFF.

The V and J genes are TRBV10-3 and TRBJ1-5; no reliable D call. In germline, CDR1 is ENHRY, CDR2 SYGVKD. The CDR3 totals 13 residues. V dropped 2 bases and J dropped 7 bases, with 9 bases sitting between them. CDR3 loop: CAISEGLEQPQHF. CDR3 DNA sequence: TGTGCCATCAGTGAGGGCCTGGAGCAGCCCCAGCATTTT.

J is TRBJ2-7 and V is TRBV27; 11 nucleotides align to TRBD2. V was clipped by 4 bases and J by 4 bases; unmatched bases: 3. Germline CDR1 MNHEY, CDR2 SMNVEV (reference sequence). The CDR3 totals 14 residues. Here the CDR3 reads CASSSLAGGYEQYF. Written as DNA, the CDR3 is TGTGCCAGCAGTTCCCTAGCGGGAGGTTACGAGCAGTACTTC.

The chain is built from TRBV11-2 and TRBJ2-2, with D possibly being TRBD1 (5 bases). The germline CDR1 and CDR2 sequences are SGHAT and FQNNGV. The CDR3 runs 15 residues. V lost 1 base and J lost 6, with 12 bases in between. The CDR3 protein is CASSLGVWGAGELFF. CDR3 in DNA: TGTGCCAGCAGCTTAGGGGTTTGGGGCGCCGGGGAGCTGTTTTTT.

V and J are TRBV11-1 and TRBJ2-3; 9 bases fit TRBD1. In germline, CDR1 is SGHAT, CDR2 FQDESV (reference sequence). V was clipped by 4 bases and J by 5 bases; unmatched bases: 4. CDR3 length equals 14 residues. The CDR3 sequence: CASSSPGQGDTQYF. In DNA form, the CDR3 reads TGTGCCAGCAGCTCACCGGGACAGGGAGATACGCAGTATTTT.

The chain is built from TRBV4-3 and TRBJ1-1, with 7 bases fitting TRBD1. V shed 2 bases and J 4 bases; nucleotides not matched to a gene: 4. This CDR3 spans 14 amino acids. Looked up from germline, CDR1 is LGHNA and CDR2 is YSLEER. The CDR3 DNA reads TGCGCCAGCAGCCAAATTCAGGGGGGCACTGAAGCTTTCTTT. Translated: CASSQIQGGTEAFF.

This chain connects TRBV5-4 to TRBJ2-3, with 11 bases fitting TRBD2. The CDR3 is 17 amino acids. J gave up 4 bases and V 0 bases, and 7 bases lay outside the gene matches. The germline CDR1 and CDR2 sequences are SGHNT and YYREEE (reference sequence). The DNA for the CDR3 is TGTGCCAGCAGCTTGGGACTAGCGGGGAGTGGTGCAGATACGCAGTATTTT. Amino acids: CASSLGLAGSGADTQYF.